The 8 T cell receptor beta chains presented below share a single source sample, sequenced in a study of blood T cell repertoires in COVID-19. Profiling relied on immunoSEQ multiplex PCR, and the TCRdb table lists in-frame clones only, not all of them. The top ten clones hold over 3% of a sample with 200,000 to 250,000 clones, 85% to 90% of them seen once. The sample comprised PBMCs or T cells enriched from blood (not recorded which). The source of these receptors is a woman aged 45-60 years in a cohort exposed to, infected with or recovered from COVID-19 (not recorded which).

This chain links TRBV30 with TRBJ1-1; a weak D match, TRBD1 (5 bases). This CDR3 is built from 15 residues. Germline-derived CDR1 and CDR2 are GTSNPN and SVGIG (reference sequence). Trimming removed 0 bases from V and 1 base from J, with 12 bases in between. CDR3 nucleotide sequence: TGTGCCTGGAGTGTACAGGCACATCAGAACACTGAAGCTTTCTTT. Translating gives CAWSVQAHQNTEAFF.

This chain connects TRBV11-2 to TRBJ1-2; the D gene is possibly TRBD1 (6 bases). The CDR3 length is 12 residues. Per germline, CDR1 SGHAT and CDR2 FQNNGV. The ends were cut back, 8 bases at V and 3 bases at J, with 10 bases in the middle. CDR3 in amino acids: CASGNRDYGYTF. CDR3 coding DNA: TGTGCCAGCGGCAACAGGGACTATGGCTACACCTTC.

This clone came up a few times. V gene TRBV7-8 combines with J gene TRBJ2-3, with 16 positions matching TRBD2. Germline CDR1 reads SGHVS; CDR2 reads FQNEAQ. CDR3 length: 18 residues. J was trimmed by 3 bases and V by 5 bases; bases with no gene match: 8. CDR3: CASSAGLAGGRVTDTQYF. The CDR3 DNA follows: TGTGCCAGCAGCGCGGGACTAGCGGGGGGGAGGGTTACAGATACGCAGTATTTT.

The rearrangement links TRBV7-6 to TRBJ2-1; TRBD2 agrees at 10 bases. This CDR3 spans 16 amino acids. CDR1 and CDR2 (germline): SGHVS, FNYEAQ. J gave up 7 bases and V 5 bases, and 11 bases lay outside the gene matches. This CDR3 reads CASSLESGGARNEQFF. The CDR3 DNA is TGTGCCAGCAGCCTTGAGAGCGGGGGGGCTCGGAATGAGCAGTTCTTC.

This chain joins TRBV3-1 (or the pseudogene TRBV3-2) and TRBJ2-5, with a tentative D call TRBD2 (7 bases). The V gene's germline CDR1 is LGHDT and CDR2 YNNKEL (reference sequence). V lost 4 bases and J 5 bases, leaving 11 bases between the germline ends. The CDR3 contains 13 residues. CDR3 in amino acids: CASSPEGGETQYF. DNA for the CDR3: TGTGCCAGCAGCCCCGAGGGGGGGGAGACCCAGTACTTC.

Only a few counts were recorded for this clone. This chain connects TRBV5-1 to TRBJ2-7; D gene unclear. This CDR3 has 14 amino acids. Germline CDR1 is SGHRS and CDR2 is YFSETQ. V gave up 3 bases and J gave up 3 bases, with 13 bases separating them. CDR3 sequence reads: CASSSPEFYYEQYF. The CDR3, as DNA: TGCGCCAGCAGCTCACCAGAATTTTACTACGAGCAGTACTTC.

This clone has a handful of counts. V and J are TRBV2 and TRBJ2-4; D is unclear. The CDR3 runs to 12 residues. The ends were cut back, 4 bases at V and 15 bases at J, with 16 bases in the middle. Germline V CDR1 and CDR2: SNHLY, FYNNEI. CDR3 DNA: TGTGCCAGCAGTGTCTCTACCCGGTCTAGGTACTTC. As protein: CASSVSTRSRYF.

V and J are TRBV5-4 and TRBJ2-1, with 9 nucleotides matching TRBD1. The CDR3 is 15 residues long. CDR1 is SGHNT, CDR2 YYREEE, per germline (reference sequence). V lost 0 bases and J lost 5; bases outside the gene matches: 3. The CDR3 protein is CASSLDRGPHNEQFF. CDR3 nucleotide sequence: TGTGCCAGCAGCTTGGACAGGGGGCCACACAATGAGCAGTTCTTC.